A single sample gave rise to the 16 T cell receptor beta chains below, sequenced in a study of blood T cell repertoires in COVID-19. TCRdb's copy holds only in-frame clones and misses some; the assay was immunoSEQ multiplex PCR. The data show fewer than 300,000 clones, with nearly 90% seen just once and 0.65% to 0.95% held by the top ten. Specimen: peripheral blood. These TCRs come from a woman in her twenties or thirties with acute or convalescent COVID-19.

The chain combines TRBV3-1 (or the pseudogene TRBV3-2) with TRBJ2-2; 8 bases map to TRBD1. Germline V gene sequence: CDR1 LGHDT, CDR2 YNNKEL (reference sequence). The length of the CDR3 is 15 residues. With V trimmed by 4 bases and J by 4 bases, 5 bases remained unmatched. In DNA form, the CDR3 reads TGTGCCAGCAGCCCCCGGGACAGGTCCACCGGGGAGCTGTTTTTT. Its translation is CASSPRDRSTGELFF.

This chain links TRBV19 with TRBJ2-5, with D tentatively TRBD1 (6 bases). The CDR3 sequence is 15 residues long. V was trimmed by 6 bases and J by 1 base, leaving 15 bases between them. Germline-derived CDR1 and CDR2 are LNHDA and SQIVND (reference sequence). CDR3 region: CASSRDTRLQETQYF. In DNA, the CDR3 is TGTGCCAGTAGCAGGGACACTCGACTCCAAGAGACCCAGTACTTC.

This clone was recorded a few times. The chain links TRBV4-2 to TRBJ1-5; D unresolved. V was pared by 1 base and J by 5 bases, with 15 bases between. This CDR3 contains 16 residues. CDR1 and CDR2 (germline): LGHNA, YNFKEQ. The DNA for the CDR3 is TGTGCCAGCAGCCAAGTGTCGCAGGCCACAGATCAGCCCCAGCATTTT. Its protein product is CASSQVSQATDQPQHF.

The chain has TRBV27 and TRBJ2-7; 12 bases are a match to TRBD2. Trimming removed 5 bases from V and 1 base from J; junction bases left unmatched: 9. Germline loops: CDR1 MNHEY, CDR2 SMNVEV (reference sequence). The CDR3 is made up of 17 amino acids. DNA for the CDR3: TGTGCCAGCAGTCCCTGGGCGGGACTAGCGGGTTCCTACGAGCAGTACTTC. It specifies CASSPWAGLAGSYEQYF.

The rearrangement uses TRBV4-2 and TRBJ1-1; D is possibly TRBD1 (6 bases). The ends were cut back, 3 bases at V and 4 bases at J, with 9 bases in the middle. The CDR3 spans 13 residues. In germline, CDR1 is LGHNA, CDR2 YNFKEQ. CDR3 region: CASSQGAVTEAFF. In DNA, the CDR3 is TGTGCCAGCAGCCAGGGGGCCGTCACTGAAGCTTTCTTT.

The chain links TRBV29-1 to TRBJ2-7, with D perhaps TRBD1 (6 bases). V was trimmed by 4 bases and J by 3 bases, leaving 19 bases between them. CDR1 SQVTM and CDR2 ANQGSEA come from the germline V gene. The CDR3 loop spans 15 amino acids. CDR3 in DNA: TGCAGCGTTGGGGCACAGGGTACATCGATCTACGAGCAGTACTTC. Protein: CSVGAQGTSIYEQYF.

The V and J genes are TRBV29-1 and TRBJ2-7, with D maybe TRBD1 (5 bases). The CDR3 is 11 amino acids. Trimming shortened V by 4 bases and J by 6 bases, and 10 bases separated the two germline ends. Per the germline V gene, CDR1 is SQVTM and CDR2 is ANQGSEA. The CDR3 loop reads CSVAHRSEQYF. The CDR3 bases are TGCAGCGTTGCCCACAGGTCCGAGCAGTACTTC.

J is TRBJ2-4 and V is TRBV6-2 or TRBV6-3; tentatively, D is TRBD2 (5 bases). The V gene's germline CDR1 is MNHEY and CDR2 SVGEGT. CDR3 length: 13 residues. Trimming pared 4 bases from V and 8 bases from J, leaving 12 bases between. In nucleotides, the CDR3 is TGTGCCAGCAGTTTAGAGGGTGCGGACATTCAGTACTTC. This encodes CASSLEGADIQYF.

This clone has a handful of counts. The chain carries TRBV14 and TRBJ2-2, with 12 bases identical to TRBD2. J gave up 1 base and V 1 base, and 4 bases lay outside the gene matches. Per the germline V gene, CDR1 is SGHDN and CDR2 is FVKESK. This CDR3 region has 18 residues. The CDR3, as DNA: TGTGCCAGCAGCCAAGGACTAGCGGGAGCCAAGAACACCGGGGAGCTGTTTTTT. The encoded protein is CASSQGLAGAKNTGELFF.

The chain employs TRBV19 and TRBJ1-6; 7 bases are shared with TRBD1. J gave up 0 bases and V 0 bases, and 5 bases lay outside the gene matches. The CDR3 loop spans 18 amino acids. Germline lookup yields CDR1 LNHDA and CDR2 SQIVND (reference sequence). The CDR3 DNA follows: TGTGCCAGTAGTATAGACCGGACAGGTAGCTCCTATAATTCACCCCTCCACTTT. Translating gives CASSIDRTGSSYNSPLHF.

The V and J genes are TRBV30 and TRBJ2-5; D is undetermined. Germline lookup yields CDR1 GTSNPN and CDR2 SVGIG (reference sequence). The CDR3 runs to 11 residues. V was trimmed by 3 bases and J by 3 bases, leaving 5 bases between them. The CDR3 is CAWRLEETQYF. The CDR3 coding sequence is TGTGCCTGGAGGTTAGAAGAGACCCAGTACTTC. Using reference TRBV30 and TRBJ2-5 for the parts outside the CDR3, the full variable domain is SQTIHQWPATLVQPVGSPLSLECTVEGTSNPNLYWYRQAAGRGLQLLFYSVGIGQISSEVPQNLSASRPQDRQFILSSKKLLLSDSGFYLCAWRLEETQYFGPGTRLLVL.

DNA for the CDR3: TGTGCCATCCCCGGCCCGGGCGGGAATGAGCAGTTCTTC. Translation: CAIPGPGGNEQFF. The chain carries TRBV10-3 and TRBJ2-1, with D possibly TRBD2 on 5 matching bases. The germline V and J ends were trimmed by 8 bases and 7 bases, with 15 bases remaining between them. Germline V CDR1 and CDR2: ENHRY, SYGVKD. The CDR3 contains 13 residues.

The V call is TRBV9, the J call TRBJ2-1, with TRBD2 matching over 7 bases. Germline-derived CDR1 and CDR2 are SGDLS and YYNGEE. The CDR3 sequence is 16 residues long. The junction had 12 bases not matched to a gene; V was cut back by 0 bases and J by 9 bases. The DNA for the CDR3 is TGTGCCAGCAGCGTAGGTAGTTCAGGACTAGTGGTTGAGCAGTTCTTC. Protein product: CASSVGSSGLVVEQFF.

The V call is TRBV10-1, the J call TRBJ2-2; 7 bases match TRBD2. The CDR3 covers 15 residues. CDR1 and CDR2 from the germline V gene are WNHNN and SYGVQD (reference sequence). Unmatched junction bases numbered 4, after V lost 2 bases and J lost 4 bases. The CDR3 DNA reads as TGCGCCAGCAGTGAGATGGCGGGAGCCACCGGGGAGCTGTTTTTT. As protein: CASSEMAGATGELFF.

This clone was counted a few times. The gene calls are TRBV4-1 and TRBJ2-7, with 9 bases matching TRBD2. Germline CDR1 reads MGHRA; CDR2 reads YSYEKL. The CDR3 is made up of 15 amino acids. The V gene end was trimmed by 2 bases and the J gene end by 3 bases; junction bases not matched to a gene: 5. DNA of the CDR3: TGCGCCAGCAGCCAATTAGCGGGAGTTAACTACGAGCAGTACTTC. Translation: CASSQLAGVNYEQYF.

The chain carries TRBV6-5 and TRBJ2-3; D is uncertain. The CDR3 is 14 residues long. Germline CDR1 and CDR2: MNHEY and SVGAGI. The ends were cut back, 6 bases at V and 0 bases at J, with 10 bases in the middle. The CDR3 reads CASRSTASTDTQYF. CDR3 nucleotides: TGTGCCAGCAGGTCGACTGCTAGCACAGATACGCAGTATTTT.